This T cell receptor beta chain appears in the sequencing data of a study of spatial heterogeneity in lung cancer. Turning to the study itself: Strong correlation linked TCR transcript counts in tumor regions to a T cell module score derived from matched bulk RNA-seq. The study's findings and limits: Intratumoral expanded alpha and beta TCR counts were found to track tumor mutation counts.

TCRdb reanalysed the 5' RACE reads using MiXCR and keeps one entry per CDR3 protein. The sample carries 7,000 to 10,000 distinct CDR3 sequences, around 3% recorded once. This clonotype came up a few times. Its antigen is as yet unknown. Looked up from germline, CDR1 is LGHNA and CDR2 is YNFKEQ. CDR3 size: 15 residues. The V and J ends lost 2 bases and 4 bases, in that order; junction bases with no gene match: 2. As for time point: sample taken at primary tumor resection. Untreated early-stage non-small cell lung cancer patients, 72 in total, were the donors. Researchers sequenced whole RNA taken from tumor, nontumor lung or frozen PBMC without sorting.

Sequencing was performed on lung tumor tissue, taken at surgery. The chain combines TRBV4-2 with TRBJ1-4, with 9 bases that match TRBD1. The origin of this receptor is a male donor with early-stage non-small cell lung cancer. The DNA of the CDR3 is TGTGCCAGCAGCCAAAGACAGGGGGGTAATGAAAAACTGTTTTTT. Translation gives CASSQRQGGNEKLFF.